This T cell receptor (beta chain) was identified during a study of cytomegalovirus exposure and HLA in healthy donors. General study findings and limits: The study labeled 150 to 200 TCR beta chains cytomegalovirus-associated. The finding came from a later analysis; first-cohort TCR clusters tended to co-occur in the 130 or so validation repertoires.

Per the germline V gene, CDR1 is MNHEY and CDR2 is SMNVEV (reference sequence). The CDR3 has 14 amino acids. V lost 8 bases and J 4 bases, leaving 17 bases between the germline ends. Measured with immunoSEQ multiplex PCR; TCRdb has only the in-frame clones, and not every one. Of about 150,000 clones listed, 90% are singletons. With respect to this clone: Its specificity is not known.

Sequenced: PBMCs. This receptor was taken from a woman between 25 and 40 years old in good health and CMV-seropositive. V usage is TRBV27 and J usage is TRBJ1-2; D unclear. DNA for the CDR3: TGTGCCAGCCGCCCTCCCATGAGTGGCTATGGCTACACCTTC. It translates to CASRPPMSGYGYTF.